The entry that follows covers one TCR beta chain sequence. Sequencing was performed with immunoSEQ multiplex PCR; in TCRdb, only in-frame clones are kept and a portion is missing. Of 100,000 to 150,000 clones in the sample, approximately 81% were seen once. The germline gives CDR1 MDHEN, CDR2 SYDVKM. The CDR3 has 15 residues. V gave up 5 bases and J gave up 10 bases, with 18 bases separating them. The data belong to a study of blood T cell repertoires in COVID-19. Overall study context: Donors in the United States, Italy and Spain gave samples during acute or convalescent COVID-19.

This TCR came from a woman in her 50s with acute or convalescent COVID-19. Input material: peripheral blood. This sequence joins TRBV28 and TRBJ1-6; weak D call: TRBD1 (6 bases). In DNA form, the CDR3 reads TGTGCCAGCAGTCCCTCACAGGGTTCGTGGTCACCCCTCCACTTT. This encodes CASSPSQGSWSPLHF.